This section outlines one T cell receptor (beta chain) sequence together with its context. Antigen: not known. A multiplex PCR was run with 60 Vbeta primers and 13 Jbeta primers. Produced via immunoSEQ multiplex PCR; TCRdb's table is partial and in-frame only. The sample contains fewer than 65,000 clones, almost 75% of which appear only once. This sample is drawn from a study of cytomegalovirus exposure and HLA in healthy donors. Findings and limits, study-wide: A prior analysis recorded that most TCR beta V segments were productive about 87% or about 30% of the time. Most subjects had HLA-A and HLA-B alleles reportedly predicted accurately by TCR beta sequences. In a later analysis, donors in an Asian-associated ancestry cluster reportedly had fewer N-insertions in productive TCRs than the cohort mean.

This TCR was recovered from a man aged 45 to 65 in good health and CMV-seronegative. Sequences were obtained from PBMCs.

The CDR3 region has the DNA TGTGCCAGCAGTTACCGGAACCAAATGGAGGCTGAAGCTTTCTTT. It specifies CASSYRNQMEAEAFF. The J gene is TRBJ1-1, the V gene TRBV6-6; D is ambiguous. CDR1 and CDR2 (germline): MNHNY, SVGAGI (reference sequence). The CDR3 spans 15 residues. Deletions cut 2 bases from V and 6 bases from J, with 16 bases between.